The 17 T cell receptor beta chains below come from one sample, sequenced in a study of response to subunit inactivated influenza vaccine. TCRdb processed the RT-PCR reads anew with MiXCR; each CDR3 protein has one entry. The sample gives roughly 650,000 distinct CDR3 sequences, around 15% of which show up once; roughly 7.2% is in the top ten. The source was PBMCs from blood, collected 14 to 15 days before vaccination. These receptors were taken from a man aged 45 to 65 who received an inactivated influenza vaccine.

This clonotype appeared a few times. The chain employs TRBV7-9 and TRBJ2-7, with 8 bases aligning to TRBD2. Germline CDR1 is SEHNR and CDR2 is FQNEAQ (reference sequence). With 2 bases clipped from V and 7 bases from J, the junction kept 16 bases outside the gene matches. CDR3 length: 17 amino acids. CDR3 DNA sequence: TGTGCCAGCAGCTTATCTGTAGCGGGACGGTCATCCAGAGAGCAGTACTTC. Its translation: CASSLSVAGRSSREQYF.

The table lists this clonotype with a few counts. The chain links TRBV4-3 to TRBJ2-7, with 10 nucleotides matching TRBD2. CDR1 and CDR2 from the germline V gene are LGHNA and YSLEER. The CDR3 loop spans 15 amino acids. V dropped 1 base and J dropped 4; count of bases not matched to a gene: 4. The CDR3 here is CASSQATSGTYEQYF. The CDR3 DNA reads as TGCGCCAGCAGCCAAGCAACTAGCGGGACTTACGAGCAGTACTTC.

There are a few counts of this clonotype. The chain links TRBV28 to TRBJ2-7, with 10 positions matching TRBD2. The CDR3 runs 14 residues. Germline CDR1 reads MDHEN; CDR2 reads SYDVKM. V was pared by 6 bases and J by 4 bases, with 6 bases of the junction left unmatched. This chain's CDR3 is CASRRAGGAYEQYF. CDR3 sequence (DNA): TGTGCCAGCAGGAGAGCGGGAGGGGCGTACGAGCAGTACTTC.

This clonotype was detected ten times or more. The rearrangement joins TRBV5-1 to TRBJ2-5; D remains unclear. Germline-derived CDR1 and CDR2 are SGHRS and YFSETQ. Trimming shortened V by 3 bases and J by 1 base, and 10 bases separated the two germline ends. The CDR3 is made up of 14 amino acids. CDR3 sequence reads: CASSSGPSQETQYF. Written as DNA, the CDR3 is TGCGCCAGCAGCTCGGGCCCGTCCCAAGAGACCCAGTACTTC.

The rearrangement joins TRBV12-3 or TRBV12-4 to TRBJ1-6; D possibly corresponds to TRBD1 (6 bases). The CDR3 is 14 residues long. Trimming stripped 4 bases from V and 7 bases from J, with 11 bases between. The CDR3 reads CASSSDRQNSPLHF. The DNA of the CDR3 is TGTGCCAGCAGTTCTGACAGGCAGAATTCACCCCTCCACTTT.

This clonotype was seen more than once but under ten times. The gene calls are TRBV6-2 or TRBV6-3 and TRBJ2-1; D is unresolved. With 6 bases removed from V and 3 bases from J, the gap between germline ends came to 18 bases. This CDR3 is 16 amino acids long. Germline-derived CDR1 and CDR2 are MNHEY and SVGEGT. Here the CDR3 reads CASSPVSSSFYNEQFF. Written as DNA, the CDR3 is TGTGCCAGCAGCCCAGTCTCCAGCAGTTTCTACAATGAGCAGTTCTTC.

This clonotype was found a few times. The chain uses TRBV12-3 or TRBV12-4 and TRBJ2-2, with unresolved D. The length of the CDR3 is 14 residues. Trimming stripped 6 bases from V and 5 bases from J, with 13 bases between. CDR3 DNA sequence: TGTGCCAGCAGCCGTTCCGCCCCTACCGGGGAGCTGTTTTTT. Its translation is CASSRSAPTGELFF.

V is TRBV15 and J is TRBJ2-1; 10 positions agree with TRBD1. The CDR3 loop spans 16 amino acids. Germline CDR1 is LNHNV and CDR2 is YYDKDF (reference sequence). V was pared by 2 bases and J by 1 base, with 2 bases of the junction left unmatched. In nucleotides, the CDR3 is TGTGCCACCAGCAGATGGACAGGGGGATCCTACAATGAGCAGTTCTTC. Protein sequence: CATSRWTGGSYNEQFF.

This clonotype was detected a few times. V usage is TRBV2 and J usage is TRBJ2-7; 8 bases agree with TRBD2. The CDR3 length is 13 residues. Germline CDR1 reads SNHLY; CDR2 reads FYNNEI. J was trimmed by 7 bases and V by 6 bases; bases with no gene match: 8. CDR3 in amino acids: CASSPLAAQEQYF. The CDR3, as DNA: TGTGCCAGCAGCCCACTAGCGGCTCAGGAGCAGTACTTC.

This clonotype came up once. The gene calls are TRBV12-3 or TRBV12-4 and TRBJ2-1; 7 positions agree with TRBD2. The CDR3 loop spans 16 amino acids. V lost 2 bases and J lost 4; bases outside the gene matches: 8. The CDR3 loop reads CASSLWRGLDYNEQFF. The CDR3 coding sequence is TGTGCCAGCAGTTTATGGCGGGGGTTGGATTACAATGAGCAGTTCTTC.

The chain uses TRBV20-1 and TRBJ2-2; D call uncertain. CDR1 is DFQATT, CDR2 SNEGSKA, per germline (reference sequence). The CDR3 contains 13 residues. The germline V and J ends were trimmed by 5 bases and 1 base, with 8 bases remaining between them. CDR3 nucleotides: TGCAGTGCTCGGCCGAGGAACACCGGGGAGCTGTTTTTT. Translation gives CSARPRNTGELFF.

This clonotype showed up just once. CDR3 sequence reads: CASSLGRTVNLLNTEAFF. Written as DNA, the CDR3 is TGTGCCAGCAGCCTTGGGCGGACAGTTAACCTCTTGAACACTGAAGCTTTCTTT. The chain uses TRBV3-1 and TRBJ1-1, with a possible D match to TRBD1 (6 bases). V lost 4 bases and J 0 bases, leaving 21 bases between the germline ends. The CDR3 contains 18 residues. Per the germline V gene, CDR1 is LGHDT and CDR2 is YNNKEL (reference sequence).

This clonotype was seen a handful of times. This chain uses TRBV5-1 with TRBJ2-1, with a possible D match to TRBD2 (6 bases). Germline-derived CDR1 and CDR2 are SGHRS and YFSETQ. V dropped 0 bases and J dropped 4 bases, with 11 bases sitting between them. The CDR3 totals 15 residues. The CDR3, as DNA: TGCGCCAGCAGCTTGGAGGCTAGCGAATACAATGAGCAGTTCTTC. As protein: CASSLEASEYNEQFF.

This clonotype was counted a few times. The chain has TRBV7-2 and TRBJ2-3, with a tentative D call TRBD2 (5 bases). Germline CDR1 and CDR2: SGHTA and FQGNSA. This CDR3 has 13 amino acids. V shed 3 bases and J shed 6 bases, with 10 bases lying between them. The CDR3 here is CASSFATGDTQYF. The CDR3 bases are TGTGCCAGCAGCTTTGCCACGGGGGATACGCAGTATTTT.

This clonotype came up many times. This CDR3 reads CAISESGGVNTEAFF. In nucleotides, the CDR3 is TGTGCCATCAGTGAGTCCGGGGGCGTCAACACTGAAGCTTTCTTT. The V call is TRBV10-3, the J call TRBJ1-1; maybe TRBD1 (6 bases). The length of the CDR3 is 15 residues. Germline V gene sequence: CDR1 ENHRY, CDR2 SYGVKD. Trimming took off 0 bases at V and 2 bases at J, with 10 bases between the two ends.

In its sample, this clonotype was seen many times. The rearrangement uses TRBV4-3 and TRBJ1-6; the D is unclear. This CDR3 is 15 amino acids long. The V gene lost 4 bases and the J gene lost 9 bases, with 16 bases spanning the gap. Germline CDR1 is LGHNA and CDR2 is YSLEER. CDR3 sequence reads: CASSPDAGGSSPLHF. The CDR3 DNA sequence: TGCGCCAGCAGCCCGGATGCAGGAGGTTCTTCACCCCTCCACTTT.

This clonotype was seen more than once but under ten times. The J gene is TRBJ2-5, the V gene TRBV10-3, with 8 positions matching TRBD2. The germline V gene has CDR1 ENHRY and CDR2 SYGVKD. The CDR3 is 14 residues long. After removal of 9 bases from V and 3 bases from J, the junction contained 9 bases not matched to a gene. CDR3 region: CAISPTSAKETQYF. The CDR3, as DNA: TGTGCCATTTCCCCGACTAGCGCAAAAGAGACCCAGTACTTC.